This T cell receptor beta chain is from a study of T cells in localized non-small cell lung cancer (dated by TCRdb to 2020 to 2021). Turning to the overall study: The study analyzed T cell repertoires of a few hundred early-stage NSCLC patients, comparing tumors and uninvolved tumor-adjacent lungs. The cohort consisted of a few hundred treatment-naive NSCLC patients whose localized lung tumors had been resected. A mean age of about 66 years was recorded for the NSCLC patients, of whom 129 were male and around 100 were female. General study outcomes and caveats: Because the study design was exploratory, TCR variables were selected using unadjusted p-values without false-discovery rate correction. Higher T cell density in blood was associated with longer overall survival, whereas higher clonality in adjacent lung was associated with shorter survival. Because multi-region tumor sequencing was not done, intratumor heterogeneity could not be ruled out. A median of 57 of the top 100 tumor clones were detected in paired uninvolved adjacent lung, and approximately 28 of these tumor clones were also found among the top 100 clones of the paired uninvolved adjacent lung. The highest T cell clonality was observed in uninvolved tumor-adjacent lung, where clonality exceeded that of tumor, suggesting that antigenic responses were more focused in uninvolved tumor-adjacent lung.

At diagnosis, peripheral blood, uninvolved tumor-adjacent lung and tumor were collected and were preserved as a mix of fresh-frozen and FFPE material. For TCR repertoire profiling, blood samples were analyzed as peripheral blood mononuclear cells. This clone was seen just once. There is no known antigen for this receptor. No clone much larger than this one lies a single base away; base qualities are absent. The CDR3 has 15 amino acids, counting the end cysteine and phenylalanine. The entry retains the CDR3 DNA only, 45 bases that are in frame from base 1. According to the germline V gene, CDR1 reads KGHSH and CDR2 reads LQKENI. Trimming removed 3 bases from V and 4 bases from J, leaving 16 bases between the germline ends. The immunoSEQ Assay was used to sequence TCR beta CDR3 regions from DNA. The authors processed their data as follows. T cell density was computed as TCR beta template counts normalized to usable DNA estimated by amplifying housekeeping genes. Richness was estimated using the preseqR package, with extrapolation to 400,000 templates for PBMC samples and to 120,000 templates for tissue samples. Clonality was calculated as one minus Pielou's evenness. Tissue-enriched TCRs were identified through differential abundance testing performed on productive amino-acid clonotypes, with a minimum total count of 5 and an alpha of 0.1. The Jaccard Index and the Morisita Overlap Index were used to measure how much the repertoires overlapped between compartments. GLIPH grouped TCR beta CDR3s together with public tetramer-defined viral CDR3s, and a viral motif had to include at least three viral sequences and also show V-gene enrichment. In TCRdb, the immuneACCESS table is reduced to in-frame sequences with V and J assigned. These tables do not hold every clone; where another copy was compared, an unresolved V gene accounts for under half, and the others remain unexplained. V and J calls and clone size follow that table, whereas D and trimming were derived from the DNA. The sample has 26,000 or so clones on record, approximately 90% of them singletons. The ten most abundant clones make up over 11% of the sample.

The receptor's source is a female donor of 60 years or more with stage II squamous cell lung carcinoma. The sequencing used peripheral blood, collected before any cancer treatment. The chain was built from TRBV18 and TRBJ2-7; a weak D assignment points to TRBD2 (5 bases agree). CDR3 protein: CASSPGGLREYEQYF. The DNA sequence reads TGTGCCAGCTCACCCGGCGGACTCCGTGAGTACGAGCAGTACTTC.